A selection of T cell receptor beta chains follows, all from one sample in a study of regulatory T cells in long-lasting Graves disease. Each CDR3 protein gets one entry after TCRdb re-called the multiplex PCR reads with MiXCR. The table includes a few hundred thousand distinct CDR3 sequences, roughly 15% detected once. This sample was shared with a second study, whose subject was T cells in Graves' hyperthyroidism and ophthalmopathy.

Sample: peripheral blood mononuclear cells (PBMCs), taken at new diagnosis, from a patient treated with antithyroid drugs. These receptors came from a woman in her forties or fifties with Graves disease. Both conserved end residues are part of each CDR3. Fields, in order: J gene, D gene, V gene, clone size, CDR3 DNA, CDR3 protein. D genes are given only for firm matches. Clone size is stated in some rows and not others, as once, few, many or a class when expanded.

J gene: TRBJ2-1
D gene: TRBD2
V gene: TRBV10-3
clone size: few
CDR3 DNA: TGTGCCATCAGGACCGGGACTAGCCTTGGGGGTGATGAGCAGTTCTTC
CDR3 protein: CAIRTGTSLGGDEQFF

J gene: TRBJ2-7
D gene: TRBD2
V gene: TRBV2
clone size: NA
CDR3 DNA: TGTGCCAGCAGTGAAGCGCAGAGACTAGCGGGCGAGCAGTACTTC
CDR3 protein: CASSEAQRLAGEQYF

J gene: TRBJ1-4
D gene: NA
V gene: TRBV6-2/TRBV6-3
clone size: many
CDR3 DNA: TGTGCCAGCAGCTTAGTTGCCCCAGGAGGTGAAAAACTGTTTTTT
CDR3 protein: CASSLVAPGGEKLFF

J gene: TRBJ2-1
D gene: TRBD2
V gene: TRBV11-2
clone size: few
CDR3 DNA: TGTGCCAGCAGCACGCACAACCAGGGGGCTGTGGGACTAGCGGGAGTCATCAATGAGCAGTTCTTC
CDR3 protein: CASSTHNQGAVGLAGVINEQFF

J gene: TRBJ2-3
D gene: TRBD2
V gene: TRBV20-1
clone size: NA
CDR3 DNA: TGCAGTGCAACCGGGACTAGCGGAATAAGCACAGATACGCAGTATTTT
CDR3 protein: CSATGTSGISTDTQYF

J gene: TRBJ1-2
D gene: TRBD1
V gene: TRBV2
clone size: many
CDR3 DNA: TGTGCCAGCGGGGACAGGGGAGCCCCCTATGGCTACACCTTC
CDR3 protein: CASGDRGAPYGYTF

J gene: TRBJ2-5
D gene: TRBD1
V gene: TRBV7-6
clone size: many
CDR3 DNA: TGTGCCAGCAGCACTGGGACAGGACACGAGACCCAGTACTTC
CDR3 protein: CASSTGTGHETQYF

J gene: TRBJ1-5
D gene: NA
V gene: TRBV6-4
clone size: many
CDR3 DNA: TGTGCCAGCACCACGAAGCCGGTAAATAGCAATCAGCCCCAGCATTTT
CDR3 protein: CASTTKPVNSNQPQHF

J gene: TRBJ2-5
D gene: NA
V gene: TRBV4-1
clone size: few
CDR3 DNA: TGCGCCAGCAGCCATAGCCGGGACAAAGAGACCCAGTACTTC
CDR3 protein: CASSHSRDKETQYF

J gene: TRBJ1-2
D gene: NA
V gene: TRBV27
clone size: many
CDR3 DNA: TGTGCCAGCAGTTTAGGTGGAGGGGATGTCTATGGCTACACCTTC
CDR3 protein: CASSLGGGDVYGYTF

J gene: TRBJ2-1
D gene: NA
V gene: TRBV2
clone size: many
CDR3 DNA: TGTGCCAGCAGTGAAGCGCTTCGGGTTTTAGGATTCTTC
CDR3 protein: CASSEALRVLGFF

J gene: TRBJ1-6
D gene: NA
V gene: TRBV5-6
clone size: NA
CDR3 DNA: TGTGCCAGCAGCTTTTATAATTCACCCCTCCACTTT
CDR3 protein: CASSFYNSPLHF

J gene: TRBJ2-5
D gene: TRBD2
V gene: TRBV7-6
clone size: many
CDR3 DNA: TGTGCCAGCAGCTTATTGCGGGGACTAGCGGGAGGGGAAGAGACCCAGTACTTC
CDR3 protein: CASSLLRGLAGGEETQYF

J gene: TRBJ2-1
D gene: TRBD1
V gene: TRBV3-1
clone size: many
CDR3 DNA: TGTGCCAGCAGCCAAGGGGGCAGGGGGTCACTACCGGCATACAATGAGCAGTTCTTC
CDR3 protein: CASSQGGRGSLPAYNEQFF

J gene: TRBJ2-1
D gene: NA
V gene: TRBV28
clone size: many
CDR3 DNA: TGTGCCAGCAGTCCCCATCTGACAAGGTGGGCTTTCTTC
CDR3 protein: CASSPHLTRWAFF

J gene: TRBJ2-5
D gene: NA
V gene: TRBV5-1
clone size: NA
CDR3 DNA: TGCGCCAGCAGCACGAAAGAGACCCAGTACTTC
CDR3 protein: CASSTKETQYF

J gene: TRBJ2-6
D gene: TRBD1
V gene: TRBV7-3
clone size: NA
CDR3 DNA: TGTGCCAGCAGCTTAAAGTCCGGGACAGGCTCTGGGGCCAACGTCCTGACTTTC
CDR3 protein: CASSLKSGTGSGANVLTF

J gene: TRBJ2-2
D gene: NA
V gene: TRBV7-9
clone size: NA
CDR3 DNA: TGTGCCAGCAGATTAGTAGGGGGAACCGGGGAGCTGTTTTTT
CDR3 protein: CASRLVGGTGELFF

J gene: TRBJ1-2
D gene: TRBD1
V gene: TRBV7-9
clone size: few
CDR3 DNA: TGTGCCAGCAGCCCGGACAGGGATGGAACTAACTATGGCTACACCTTC
CDR3 protein: CASSPDRDGTNYGYTF

J gene: TRBJ2-3
D gene: NA
V gene: TRBV3-1
clone size: many
CDR3 DNA: TGTGCCAGCAGCCGGGGACCTATCACGGATACGCAGTATTTT
CDR3 protein: CASSRGPITDTQYF

J gene: TRBJ2-3
D gene: TRBD1
V gene: TRBV28
clone size: many
CDR3 DNA: TGCGCCAGCAGCTTGGGACAGGGTTTCACAGATACGCAGTATTTT
CDR3 protein: CASSLGQGFTDTQYF

J gene: TRBJ1-5
D gene: NA
V gene: TRBV7-9
clone size: many
CDR3 DNA: TGTGCCAGCAGCTTAGCGGAAGGGGCGGATCAGCCCCAGCATTTT
CDR3 protein: CASSLAEGADQPQHF

J gene: TRBJ2-7
D gene: TRBD1
V gene: TRBV10-1
clone size: NA
CDR3 DNA: TGCGCCAGCAGCGACAGGGCAACGGTCTACGAGCAGTACTTC
CDR3 protein: CASSDRATVYEQYF

J gene: TRBJ1-5
D gene: NA
V gene: TRBV6-1
clone size: few
CDR3 DNA: TGTGCCAGCACTTCCGGCGTAAGAGGTCAGCCCCAGCATTTT
CDR3 protein: CASTSGVRGQPQHF

J gene: TRBJ2-7
D gene: NA
V gene: TRBV19
clone size: NA
CDR3 DNA: TGTGCCAGTAGTATTTGGGACAAAAGCTACGAGCAGTACTTC
CDR3 protein: CASSIWDKSYEQYF

J gene: TRBJ2-2
D gene: NA
V gene: TRBV24-1
clone size: many
CDR3 DNA: TGTGCCACCAGTGATTTGCCAGGGACCGGGGAGCTGTTTTTT
CDR3 protein: CATSDLPGTGELFF

J gene: TRBJ2-1
D gene: NA
V gene: TRBV5-6
clone size: NA
CDR3 DNA: TGTGCCAGCAGCCGGTCGGTCAATGAGCAGTTCTTC
CDR3 protein: CASSRSVNEQFF

J gene: TRBJ2-5
D gene: NA
V gene: TRBV13
clone size: many
CDR3 DNA: TGTGCCAGCAGCTTAGGATGGGGCCGAGGAGTGACCCAGTACTTC
CDR3 protein: CASSLGWGRGVTQYF

J gene: TRBJ2-1
D gene: NA
V gene: TRBV9
clone size: NA
CDR3 DNA: TGTGCCAGCAGCGTAGGGGGGGATCAGGACAATGAGCAGTTCTTC
CDR3 protein: CASSVGGDQDNEQFF

J gene: TRBJ2-5
D gene: NA
V gene: TRBV28
clone size: many
CDR3 DNA: TGTGCCAGCAGTGTGGTGGGGACCCAGTACTTC
CDR3 protein: CASSVVGTQYF

J gene: TRBJ2-5
D gene: TRBD1
V gene: TRBV7-9
clone size: NA
CDR3 DNA: TGTGCCAGCAGCAAGGACAGGGACAAAGAGACCCAGTACTTC
CDR3 protein: CASSKDRDKETQYF

J gene: TRBJ2-3
D gene: TRBD2
V gene: TRBV20-1
clone size: NA
CDR3 DNA: TGCAGTGCTAGAGATTGGAGCGGGACTAGCACAGATACGCAGTATTTT
CDR3 protein: CSARDWSGTSTDTQYF

J gene: TRBJ2-5
D gene: NA
V gene: TRBV5-1
clone size: NA
CDR3 DNA: TGCGCCAGCAGGGCCCCGATCCAAGAGACCCAGTACTTC
CDR3 protein: CASRAPIQETQYF

J gene: TRBJ2-4
D gene: NA
V gene: TRBV3-1
clone size: many
CDR3 DNA: TGTGCCAGCAGCCAAGCGGGGGCAAACATTCAGTACTTC
CDR3 protein: CASSQAGANIQYF

J gene: TRBJ2-3
D gene: TRBD1
V gene: TRBV28
clone size: many
CDR3 DNA: TGTGCCAGCAGTTCCCCCGGACAGGGTCATGGGGGAGATACGCAGTATTTT
CDR3 protein: CASSSPGQGHGGDTQYF

J gene: TRBJ1-2
D gene: TRBD1
V gene: TRBV28
clone size: NA
CDR3 DNA: TGTGCCAGCAGTTTAAGGACAGGGAATGGCTACACCTTC
CDR3 protein: CASSLRTGNGYTF

J gene: TRBJ1-3
D gene: NA
V gene: TRBV19
clone size: few
CDR3 DNA: TGTGCCAGTAGTTGGGGTCGACAGGTCTCTGGAAACACCATATATTTT
CDR3 protein: CASSWGRQVSGNTIYF

J gene: TRBJ1-1
D gene: NA
V gene: TRBV6-2/TRBV6-3
clone size: few
CDR3 DNA: TGTGCCATCCGGCGATTGAACACTGAAGCTTTCTTT
CDR3 protein: CAIRRLNTEAFF

J gene: TRBJ1-3
D gene: NA
V gene: TRBV6-5
clone size: NA
CDR3 DNA: TGTGCCAGCAGTTCAACTAGGGACACCATATATTTT
CDR3 protein: CASSSTRDTIYF

J gene: TRBJ1-3
D gene: TRBD1
V gene: TRBV2
clone size: many
CDR3 DNA: TGTGCCAGCAAGGGGACAGCCTCTGGAAACACCATATATTTT
CDR3 protein: CASKGTASGNTIYF

J gene: TRBJ2-7
D gene: NA
V gene: TRBV19
clone size: NA
CDR3 DNA: TGTGCCAGTAGCATACGGAGGGGGGCAGGGACCTACGAGCAGTACTTC
CDR3 protein: CASSIRRGAGTYEQYF

J gene: TRBJ2-1
D gene: TRBD1
V gene: TRBV5-1
clone size: NA
CDR3 DNA: TGCGCCAGCAGCTTGGGGGACAGGGAGGGGAATGAGCAGTTCTTC
CDR3 protein: CASSLGDREGNEQFF

J gene: TRBJ2-3
D gene: NA
V gene: TRBV19
clone size: few
CDR3 DNA: TGTGCCAGTAGTAATAGCTTAGGAGGAGGGCCGATCACAGATACGCAGTATTTT
CDR3 protein: CASSNSLGGGPITDTQYF

J gene: TRBJ1-4
D gene: NA
V gene: TRBV20-1
clone size: NA
CDR3 DNA: TGCAGTGCTCCCACCTGGGACAACTCTAATGAAAAACTGTTTTTT
CDR3 protein: CSAPTWDNSNEKLFF

J gene: TRBJ1-6
D gene: NA
V gene: TRBV2
clone size: many
CDR3 DNA: TGTGCCACTGGGCTAAACAGGAATAATTCACCCCTCCACTTT
CDR3 protein: CATGLNRNNSPLHF

J gene: TRBJ1-3
D gene: NA
V gene: TRBV20-1
clone size: few
CDR3 DNA: TGCAGTGCTAGAGATTGGGGACTCTCTGGAAACACCATATATTTT
CDR3 protein: CSARDWGLSGNTIYF

J gene: TRBJ1-2
D gene: NA
V gene: TRBV2
clone size: NA
CDR3 DNA: TGTGCCAGCAGTGGTGGGTTCATTGGCTACACCTTC
CDR3 protein: CASSGGFIGYTF

J gene: TRBJ2-3
D gene: NA
V gene: TRBV5-1
clone size: many
CDR3 DNA: TGCGCCAGCAGCTCCTCCGCACAGGGCCCAAGCACAGATACGCAGTATTTT
CDR3 protein: CASSSSAQGPSTDTQYF

J gene: TRBJ2-1
D gene: NA
V gene: TRBV3-1
clone size: few
CDR3 DNA: TGTGCCAGCAGCCAAGGAATAAATGAGCAGTTCTTC
CDR3 protein: CASSQGINEQFF

J gene: TRBJ2-7
D gene: NA
V gene: TRBV28
clone size: NA
CDR3 DNA: TGTGCCAGCACTACTTCCTACGAGCAGTACTTC
CDR3 protein: CASTTSYEQYF

J gene: TRBJ1-3
D gene: TRBD1
V gene: TRBV18
clone size: few
CDR3 DNA: TGTGCCAGCTCACCAAGGGACAGTTCCTCTGGAAACACCATATATTTT
CDR3 protein: CASSPRDSSSGNTIYF

J gene: TRBJ2-1
D gene: TRBD1
V gene: TRBV11-2
clone size: few
CDR3 DNA: TGTGCCAGCAGCTTAGCACAGGGGTCCTACGAGCAGTTCTTC
CDR3 protein: CASSLAQGSYEQFF

J gene: TRBJ1-2
D gene: TRBD1
V gene: TRBV27
clone size: NA
CDR3 DNA: TGTGCCAGCAGTCCCTTCGGACAGGGGGCTAACTATGGCTACACCTTC
CDR3 protein: CASSPFGQGANYGYTF